This is a list of T cell receptor beta chains from one sample in a study of shared clonotypes between healthy human individuals. Repertoires were generated with immunoSEQ multiplex PCR, while TCRdb's copy carries only in-frame clones and drops some. The sample has some 450,000 clones; roughly four fifths are singletons. Material for sequencing was PBMCs. Receptors were obtained from a woman in her forties in good health. Some clones in this sample may be carry-over from other donors' samples. CDR3s include the opening cysteine and the closing phenylalanine or tryptophan. Each record gives: V gene, J gene, CDR3 protein.

>TRBV9|TRBJ1-2
CASSVEGPYYGYTF
>TRBV6-4|TRBJ2-3
CASSEAGGGTDTQYF
>TRBV27|TRBJ2-3
CASRLGDTQYF
>TRBV4-2|TRBJ2-1
CASSSSMGSYNEQFF
>TRBV18|TRBJ2-7
CASSPAGGPYEQYF
>TRBV29-1|TRBJ2-5
CSVHPGGETQYF
>TRBV30|TRBJ1-2
CAWSDRAYGYTF
>TRBV5-1|TRBJ2-5
CASSAGTSYETQYF
>TRBV27|TRBJ2-1
CASSLFDRSYNEQFF
>TRBV6-5|TRBJ1-4
CASRDRVANEKLFF
>TRBV9|TRBJ1-2
CASSVDFPGHYGYTF
>TRBV18|TRBJ1-2
CASSPSEGPNYGYTF
>TRBV11-3|TRBJ2-2
CASSFGAGELFF
>TRBV7-2|TRBJ2-1
CASSLAPSFWGGIEQFF
>TRBV4-2|TRBJ2-7
CASSQELIYEQYF
>TRBV30|TRBJ2-2
CAWSTAPRGAGELFF
>TRBV18|TRBJ2-7
CASSPRTKTSDSYEQYF
>TRBV18|TRBJ1-3
CASSGQGAGSGNTIYF
>TRBV19|TRBJ2-3
CASSTRVQTDTQYF
>TRBV5-1|TRBJ2-7
CASTSLSGNHYEQYF
>TRBV4-1|TRBJ1-5
CASSQSPVEGWGPQHF
>TRBV14|TRBJ2-1
CASSQAGYNEQFF
>TRBV4-3|.
CASSQDTLGGPGELFF
>TRBV5-4|TRBJ2-1
CASSLSFLAGGPSSYNEQFF
>TRBV27|TRBJ2-5
CASSSLYRGSKETQYF
>TRBV6-5|TRBJ1-5
CASSPGLNNQPQHF
>TRBV9|TRBJ1-2
CASSVDPDLLANYGYTF
>TRBV15|TRBJ2-7
CATSRDLGLQQGQYF
>TRBV27|TRBJ2-7
CASSGAGTAYEQYF
>TRBV11-2|TRBJ2-6
CASSIRVTGANVLTF
>TRBV10-3|TRBJ2-7
CAIRQTERGPEYEQYF
>TRBV19|TRBJ1-4
CASTPQGGLSEKLFF
>TRBV7-3|TRBJ2-2
CASAREPDFTGELFF
>TRBV2|TRBJ2-7
CASRGDSYEQYF
>TRBV5-1|TRBJ2-1
CASSYSGGDYNEQFF
>TRBV2|TRBJ1-2
CASTSSSFYGYTF
>TRBV11-1|TRBJ2-2
CASSPSGRVTGELFF
>TRBV6-6|TRBJ1-2
CASSPDREGTNYGYTF
>TRBV7-9|TRBJ1-2
CASSQMAYGYTF
>TRBV5-1|TRBJ2-1
CASSFAGRASYNEQFF
>TRBV6-1|TRBJ2-1
CASRGARGAYNEQFF
>TRBV2|TRBJ1-5
CASSPRSEPNQPQHF
>TRBV21-1|TRBJ2-3
CASSKGGTSGRATDTQYF
>TRBV6-5|TRBJ2-7
CASTSLGAGASEQYF
>TRBV9|TRBJ2-1
CASSVRSAEQFF
>TRBV7-8|TRBJ2-7
CASSQRRGGSYEQYF
>TRBV4-3|TRBJ2-1
CASSPLMTSGRANEQFF